These 15 T cell receptor beta chains originate from one sample sequenced in a study of blood T cell repertoires in COVID-19 (dated by TCRdb to the early 2020s). The protocol used for the library was the immunoSEQ multiplex PCR assay. Imported from immuneACCESS, the table was reduced by TCRdb to in-frame sequences with V and J called. These copies leave out some clones; in studies compared against another copy, an unresolved V gene accounts for under half, and the cause of the remainder is not known. The sample profile shows roughly 220,000 clones; more than 80% of them were found once. The top ten clonotypes cover 3.5% to 4.5% of the sample. Sequenced: PBMCs or T cells enriched from blood (not recorded which). These receptors were collected from a woman in her forties with acute COVID-19.

V is TRBV20-1 and J is TRBJ1-2; possible D gene TRBD1, 5 bases. The V and J ends lost 3 bases and 2 bases respectively, with 13 bases between them. The germline gives CDR1 DFQATT, CDR2 SNEGSKA (reference sequence). The CDR3 extends over 14 amino acids. CDR3 residues: CSASVGATNYGYTF. For the CDR3, the DNA is TGCAGTGCTAGTGTTGGGGCTACAAACTATGGCTACACCTTC.

The chain uses TRBV10-3 and TRBJ2-7, with TRBD1 matching over 11 bases. This CDR3 has 12 amino acids. V shed 10 bases, J shed 5 bases, and the junction held 4 bases outside the gene matches. From germline, CDR1 is ENHRY and CDR2 SYGVKD. CDR3 nucleotides: TGTGCCACTGGACAGGGGGCTAACGAGCAGTACGTC. It yields the protein CATGQGANEQYV.

J is TRBJ2-3 and V is TRBV13, with 9 bases lining up with TRBD2. Trimming took 5 bases from V and 0 from J; bases not matched to a gene: 15. Germline assignment: CDR1 PRHDT and CDR2 FYEKMQ (reference sequence). CDR3 size: 19 residues. CDR3 nucleotide sequence: TGTGCCAGCAGCCCACCTCCCCTAGCGGGGCGGTTAAGCACAGATACGCAGTATTTT. It translates to CASSPPPLAGRLSTDTQYF.

This clone was recorded a few times. The chain employs TRBV10-3 and TRBJ2-7; TRBD1 is a possible D gene (6 bases). Germline V gene sequence: CDR1 ENHRY, CDR2 SYGVKD. This CDR3 spans 12 amino acids. The CDR3 DNA reads as TGTGCGGGGGCCTCAAGCTCCTACGAGCAGTACTTC. Translated, it gives CAGASSSYEQYF.

This clone is a singleton in its sample. V usage is TRBV5-1 and J usage is TRBJ1-5; TRBD1 agrees at 7 bases. This CDR3 spans 15 amino acids. Looked up from germline, CDR1 is SGHRS and CDR2 is YFSETQ. V was pared by 4 bases and J by 3 bases, with 7 bases of the junction left unmatched. Here the CDR3 DNA reads TGCGCCAGCAGCAAGGGGACAGCAAACAATCAGCCCCAGCATTTT. This translates into CASSKGTANNQPQHF.

In this sample, this clone turned up many times. The gene calls are TRBV5-8 and TRBJ1-2, with a weak D call TRBD1 (5 bases). Trimming cost V 0 bases and J 3 bases, with 12 bases left between them. The CDR3 covers 15 residues. CDR1 SGHTS and CDR2 YDEGEE come from the germline V gene. CDR3 coding DNA: TGTGCCAGCAGCTTGGCAGGGTCCCGATACTATGGCTACACCTTC. Protein sequence: CASSLAGSRYYGYTF.

V gene TRBV29-1 combines with J gene TRBJ1-5, with TRBD1 as a possible D gene (5 bases). The germline V gene encodes CDR1 SQVTM and CDR2 ANQGSEA. The CDR3 contains 12 residues. Trimming removed 4 bases from V and 6 bases from J, with 10 bases in between. CDR3 bases: TGCAGCGTTGGGGGGGGATCTCAGCCCCAGCATTTT. Protein: CSVGGGSQPQHF. The whole variable domain, filled in from reference TRBV29-1 and TRBJ1-5, reads SAVISQKPSRDICQRGTSLTIQCQVDSQVTMMFWYRQQPGQSLTLIATANQGSEATYESGFVIDKFPISRPNLTFSTLTVSNMSPEDSSIYLCSVGGGSQPQHFGDGTRLSIL.

The chain has TRBV27 and TRBJ2-1, with unresolved D. The CDR3 has 12 residues. Germline V gene data show CDR1 as MNHEY and CDR2 as SMNVEV (reference sequence). V shed 9 bases and J shed 1 base, with 7 bases lying between them. CDR3: CASTNSYNEQFF. CDR3 bases: TGTGCCAGTACAAATTCCTACAATGAGCAGTTCTTC.

The V and J genes are TRBV12-5 and TRBJ1-1; D is ambiguous. Germline CDR1 LGHNT, CDR2 FRNRAP. The CDR3 loop spans 13 amino acids. V gave up 7 bases and J gave up 4 bases, with 13 bases separating them. The CDR3 DNA reads TGTGCTAGTGCCCGGTTCACCCCCACTGAAGCTTTCTTT. It encodes CASARFTPTEAFF.

This clone was seen only a few times. The chain recombines TRBV7-2 with TRBJ1-2; weak D call: TRBD1 (5 bases). The CDR3 contains 15 residues. Germline CDR1 reads SGHTA; CDR2 reads FQGNSA. Trimming shortened V by 2 bases and J by 3 bases, and 13 bases separated the two germline ends. CDR3 bases: TGTGCCAGCAGCTTAATTGGGGGGACGGACTATGGCTACACCTTC. Translating gives CASSLIGGTDYGYTF.

V is TRBV7-2 and J is TRBJ1-2; TRBD1 matches at 7 bases. J was trimmed by 4 bases and V by 3 bases; bases with no gene match: 8. From germline, CDR1 is SGHTA and CDR2 FQGNSA. CDR3 length equals 15 residues. This chain's CDR3 is CASSFSSGGSYGYTF. As DNA, the CDR3 is TGTGCCAGCAGCTTTTCTTCAGGGGGAAGCTATGGCTACACCTTC.

V is TRBV10-1 and J is TRBJ2-5; 11 nucleotides agree with TRBD2. V lost 5 bases and J lost 3; bases outside the gene matches: 5. The CDR3 has 15 amino acids. CDR1 is WNHNN, CDR2 SYGVQD, per germline (reference sequence). The CDR3 DNA sequence: TGCGCCAGCAGTACCGGGACTAGCGGAGAAGAGACCCAGTACTTC. Its protein product is CASSTGTSGEETQYF.

The J gene is TRBJ1-4, the V gene TRBV7-9; D unclear. CDR3 size: 15 residues. Trimming took off 1 base at V and 4 bases at J, with 10 bases between the two ends. The germline CDR1 and CDR2 sequences are SEHNR and FQNEAQ (reference sequence). CDR3: CASSLEGSGNEKLFF. In DNA form, the CDR3 reads TGTGCCAGCAGCTTAGAAGGCAGCGGTAATGAAAAACTGTTTTTT.

The chain is built from TRBV2 and TRBJ1-1, with D unclear. From germline, CDR1 is SNHLY and CDR2 FYNNEI. V was trimmed by 8 bases and J by 0 bases, leaving 22 bases between them. The CDR3 spans 17 residues. CDR3: CASGAPKTGILNTEAFF. The CDR3 coding sequence is TGTGCCAGCGGCGCCCCTAAAACCGGGATACTGAACACTGAAGCTTTCTTT.

The chain uses TRBV3-1 (or the pseudogene TRBV3-2) and TRBJ2-2; 8 bases agree with TRBD1. The ends lost 1 base at V and 3 bases at J; junction bases unmatched: 4. Germline V gene data show CDR1 as LGHDT and CDR2 as YNNKEL (reference sequence). The CDR3 loop spans 16 amino acids. The CDR3 region is CASSQATGGDTGELFF. The CDR3 DNA reads as TGTGCCAGCAGCCAAGCTACAGGGGGAGACACCGGGGAGCTGTTTTTT.